The 16 T cell receptor beta chains reported below all come from one sample, sequenced in a study of blood T cell repertoires in COVID-19 (dated by TCRdb to about 2020). To prepare the library, the immunoSEQ multiplex PCR assay was applied. The source is immuneACCESS, and TCRdb retained only in-frame sequences with V and J called. Part of the clones is not carried over; for the studies checked, unresolved V genes explain less than half of this, and the remainder is unexplained. Here the sample has approximately 70,000 clones; 79% occur a single time. Approximately 6.8% of the sample is taken by the ten largest. Sequencing was done on a sample of peripheral blood. The receptors shown here come from a woman in her sixties with acute or convalescent COVID-19.

The V and J genes are TRBV24-1 and TRBJ2-1; D possibly corresponds to TRBD1 (6 bases). The CDR3 covers 13 residues. Germline V gene data show CDR1 as KGHDR and CDR2 as SFDVKD. V dropped 3 bases and J dropped 7 bases, with 9 bases sitting between them. For the CDR3, the DNA is TGTGCCACCAGTGATCCAACAGGGAATGAGCAGTTCTTC. This gives the protein CATSDPTGNEQFF.

J is TRBJ1-1 and V is TRBV15; a weak D match, TRBD1 (5 bases). The V end lost 3 bases, the J end lost 5 bases, and 16 bases lay between the germline ends. CDR1 and CDR2 (germline): LNHNV, YYDKDF (reference sequence). The CDR3 contains 15 residues. CDR3 nucleotides: TGTGCCACCAGCAGGGGGGGGGATCTGAGGACTGAAGCTTTCTTT. It yields the protein CATSRGGDLRTEAFF.

This rearrangement joins TRBV10-3 to TRBJ2-3, with 11 bases lining up with TRBD1. Germline CDR1 ENHRY, CDR2 SYGVKD. The CDR3 length is 15 residues. After removal of 6 bases from V and 3 bases from J, the junction contained 5 bases not matched to a gene. Here the CDR3 reads CAISSRDRGTDTQYF. The CDR3 DNA is TGTGCCATCAGCAGCCGGGACAGGGGGACAGATACGCAGTATTTT.

The chain recombines TRBV29-1 with TRBJ1-1; 8 bases align to TRBD1. The CDR3 extends over 13 amino acids. Germline V CDR1 and CDR2: SQVTM, ANQGSEA. After removal of 5 bases from V and 7 bases from J, the junction contained 9 bases not matched to a gene. The CDR3 loop reads CSVMTGEIVEAFF. The DNA of the CDR3 is TGCAGCGTTATGACAGGGGAGATCGTTGAAGCTTTCTTT. The full variable domain, in which reference TRBV29-1 and TRBJ1-1 provide the parts outside the CDR3, is SAVISQKPSRDICQRGTSLTIQCQVDSQVTMMFWYRQQPGQSLTLIATANQGSEATYESGFVIDKFPISRPNLTFSTLTVSNMSPEDSSIYLCSVMTGEIVEAFFGQGTRLTVV.

The chain has TRBV18 and TRBJ1-1, with 7 bases aligning to TRBD1. Germline values: CDR1 KGHSH, CDR2 LQKENI. This CDR3 comprises 14 residues. J gave up 1 base and V 3 bases, and 2 bases lay outside the gene matches. CDR3 DNA: TGTGCCAGCTCACCTCAGGGGGGGAACACTGAAGCTTTCTTT. Translating it yields CASSPQGGNTEAFF.

This chain connects TRBV3-1 (or the pseudogene TRBV3-2) to TRBJ1-5; TRBD1 matches at 7 bases. Germline-derived CDR1 and CDR2 are LGHDT and YNNKEL (reference sequence). V shed 4 bases and J 5 bases; nucleotides not matched to a gene: 8. CDR3 length: 15 amino acids. The DNA for the CDR3 is TGTGCCAGCAGCCTGGCAGGGGGAGAATATCAGCCCCAGCATTTT. Translated, it gives CASSLAGGEYQPQHF.

CDR3 residues: CSVWTQTVNEQFF. CDR3 DNA sequence: TGCAGCGTTTGGACGCAGACAGTCAATGAGCAGTTCTTC. The chain joins TRBV29-1 to TRBJ2-1, with D possibly TRBD1 on 5 matching bases. Germline-derived CDR1 and CDR2 are SQVTM and ANQGSEA. The V end was cut by 5 bases, the J end by 6 bases, with 14 bases between. The CDR3 sequence is 13 residues long.

The chain joins TRBV6-2 or TRBV6-3 to TRBJ2-5; the match to TRBD1 covers 7 bases. Germline V gene sequence: CDR1 MNHEY, CDR2 SVGEGT. This CDR3 is built from 14 residues. J lost 2 bases, V lost 5 bases, and 5 bases had no gene match. CDR3: CASSLGTAQETQYF. As DNA, the CDR3 is TGTGCCAGCAGTCTTGGGACAGCTCAAGAGACCCAGTACTTC.

The chain couples TRBV5-1 to TRBJ1-2; no reliable D call. The CDR3 loop spans 15 amino acids. Germline V lookup: CDR1 SGHRS, CDR2 YFSETQ. V lost 1 base, J lost 4 bases, and 14 bases lay in between. For the CDR3, the DNA is TGCGCCAGCAGCTTGAGGCAGGTCAGAGTCTATGGCTACACCTTC. It specifies CASSLRQVRVYGYTF. Using reference TRBV5-1 and TRBJ1-2 for the parts outside the CDR3, the full variable domain is KAGVTQTPRYLIKTRGQQVTLSCSPISGHRSVSWYQQTPGQGLQFLFEYFSETQRNKGNFPGRFSGRQFSNSRSEMNVSTLELGDSALYLCASSLRQVRVYGYTFGSGTRLTVV.

The V gene is TRBV7-2, the J gene TRBJ1-1; the D is unclear. Germline CDR1 and CDR2: SGHTA and FQGNSA. The CDR3 covers 11 residues. V shed 3 bases and J shed 7 bases, with 6 bases lying between them. The CDR3 DNA reads as TGTGCCAGCAGCTTTCTCGGTGAAGCTTTCTTT. Encoded protein: CASSFLGEAFF. Variable domain in full (rest from reference TRBV7-2 and TRBJ1-1): GAGVSQSPSNKVTEKGKDVELRCDPISGHTALYWYRQSLGQGLEFLIYFQGNSAPDKSGLPSDRFSAERTGGSVSTLTIQRTQQEDSAVYLCASSFLGEAFFGQGTRLTVV.

CDR3 sequence (DNA): TGTGCCAGCAGTGAGGATTTGGCGGGCAATCAGCCCCAGCATTTT. Its translation is CASSEDLAGNQPQHF. The chain combines TRBV2 with TRBJ1-5; D ambiguous. Germline CDR1 reads SNHLY; CDR2 reads FYNNEI. The CDR3 extends over 15 amino acids. With 3 bases removed from V and 2 bases from J, the gap between germline ends came to 11 bases.

J is TRBJ2-6 and V is TRBV9; maybe TRBD2 (6 bases). V lost 3 bases to trimming and J lost 0 bases, with 22 bases between them. This CDR3 is 20 amino acids long. In germline, CDR1 is SGDLS, CDR2 YYNGEE. The DNA of the CDR3 is TGTGCCAGCAGCGGGAGGGCGGGCCGAACCACCCTCTCTGGGGCCAACGTCCTGACTTTC. Translated, it gives CASSGRAGRTTLSGANVLTF.

This chain links TRBV28 with TRBJ2-5; D unclear. The CDR3 consists of 13 residues. The germline CDR1 and CDR2 sequences are MDHEN and SYDVKM. Trimming took 7 bases from V and 1 from J, leaving 10 bases between them. The CDR3 sequence is CASTGSGQETQYF. Here the CDR3 DNA reads TGTGCCAGCACTGGTTCAGGCCAAGAGACCCAGTACTTC. Drawing the rest from reference TRBV28 and TRBJ2-5, the complete variable domain is DVKVTQSSRYLVKRTGEKVFLECVQDMDHENMFWYRQDPGLGLRLIYFSYDVKMKEKGDIPEGYSVSREKKERFSLILESASTNQTSMYLCASTGSGQETQYFGPGTRLLVL.

The CDR3 region is CASSLERGAYNEQFF. The CDR3 coding sequence is TGTGCCAGCAGTTTAGAACGGGGGGCATACAATGAGCAGTTCTTC. This chain joins TRBV27 and TRBJ2-1; D might be TRBD2 (7 bases). The V and J ends lost 2 bases and 4 bases respectively, with 12 bases between them. This CDR3 region has 15 residues. From germline, CDR1 is MNHEY and CDR2 SMNVEV (reference sequence).

The chain recombines TRBV18 with TRBJ2-7; TRBD1 agrees at 8 bases. Trimming removed 5 bases from V and 0 bases from J; junction bases left unmatched: 3. The CDR3 loop spans 14 amino acids. CDR1 KGHSH and CDR2 LQKENI come from the germline V gene. This chain's CDR3 is CASSNRGNSYEQYF. In DNA, the CDR3 is TGTGCCAGCTCAAACAGGGGGAACTCCTACGAGCAGTACTTC.

The V gene is TRBV5-1, the J gene TRBJ2-3; 7 bases match TRBD2. The germline CDR1 and CDR2 sequences are SGHRS and YFSETQ. This CDR3 spans 14 amino acids. J was trimmed by 5 bases and V by 5 bases; bases with no gene match: 8. The CDR3 DNA is TGCGCCAGCAGTCGGGCGGGGGTACAAGATACGCAGTATTTT. Translated: CASSRAGVQDTQYF.